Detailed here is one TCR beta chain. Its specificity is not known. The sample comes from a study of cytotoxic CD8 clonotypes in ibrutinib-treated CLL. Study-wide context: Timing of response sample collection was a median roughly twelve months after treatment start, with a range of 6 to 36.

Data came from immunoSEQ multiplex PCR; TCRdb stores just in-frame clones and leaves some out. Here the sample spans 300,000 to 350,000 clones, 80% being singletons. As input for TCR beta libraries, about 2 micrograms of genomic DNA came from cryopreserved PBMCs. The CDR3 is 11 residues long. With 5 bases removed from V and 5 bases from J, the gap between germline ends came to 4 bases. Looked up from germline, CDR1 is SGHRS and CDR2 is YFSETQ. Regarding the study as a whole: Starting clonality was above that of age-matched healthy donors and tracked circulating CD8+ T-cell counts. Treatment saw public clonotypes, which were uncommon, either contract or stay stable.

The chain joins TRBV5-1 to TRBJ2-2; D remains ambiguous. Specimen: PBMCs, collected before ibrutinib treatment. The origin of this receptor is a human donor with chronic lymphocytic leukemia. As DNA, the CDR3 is TGCGCCAGCAGTTCGACCGGGGAGCTGTTTTTT. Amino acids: CASSSTGELFF.